The 9 T cell receptor beta chains below all came from one sample that was sequenced in a study of blood T cell repertoires in COVID-19. The table came from immunoSEQ multiplex PCR; TCRdb's copy has only in-frame clones and leaves some out. The sample consists of roughly 110,000 clones, 85% of them appearing once. The specimen sequenced was peripheral blood. These receptors all stem from a woman in her sixties with COVID-19, enrolled during active disease.

V and J are TRBV3-1 (or the pseudogene TRBV3-2) and TRBJ1-2, with D possibly being TRBD1 (5 bases). Germline V gene lookup returns CDR1 LGHDT and CDR2 YNNKEL (reference sequence). There are 13 residues in the CDR3. V gave up 6 bases and J gave up 2 bases, with 10 bases separating them. CDR3 region: CASRRQLNYGYTF. CDR3 bases: TGTGCCAGCAGGAGACAGCTGAACTATGGCTACACCTTC.

In its sample, this clone was seen a few times. The J gene is TRBJ1-2, the V gene TRBV24-1, with TRBD1 matching 8 bases. Trimming removed 5 bases from V and 3 bases from J; junction bases left unmatched: 4. Germline V gene lookup returns CDR1 KGHDR and CDR2 SFDVKD. There are 14 residues in the CDR3. In DNA, the CDR3 is TGTGCCACCAGTGGCCCGACAGGGGACTATGGCTACACCTTC. Its protein product is CATSGPTGDYGYTF.

This sequence joins TRBV10-3 and TRBJ2-1, with 8 bases fitting TRBD1. The CDR3 is 14 amino acids. Germline CDR1 and CDR2: ENHRY and SYGVKD. Trimming took 7 bases from V and 2 from J; bases not matched to a gene: 4. CDR3 sequence (DNA): TGTGCCATCACCCAGGGGGCGACCTACAATGAGCAGTTCTTC. Translation: CAITQGATYNEQFF.

The chain combines TRBV5-4 with TRBJ1-4; 10 positions match TRBD1. Losses at the gene ends were 3 bases for V and 8 bases for J; bases not matched to a gene: 7. In germline, CDR1 is SGHNT, CDR2 YYREEE (reference sequence). The CDR3 extends over 15 amino acids. CDR3 region: CASSSPGTGAEKLFF. CDR3 in DNA: TGTGCCAGCAGCTCACCAGGGACAGGGGCGGAAAAACTGTTTTTT. The full variable domain, its missing parts supplied by reference TRBV5-4 and TRBJ1-4, is ETGVTQSPTHLIKTRGQQVTLRCSSQSGHNTVSWYQQALGQGPQFIFQYYREEENGRGNFPPRFSGLQFPNYSSELNVNALELDDSALYLCASSSPGTGAEKLFFGSGTQLSVL.

The V gene is TRBV15, the J gene TRBJ1-1, with TRBD1 matching 10 bases. The V gene's germline CDR1 is LNHNV and CDR2 YYDKDF (reference sequence). The J segment lost 1 base and the V segment lost 3 bases, leaving 2 bases of the junction unmatched. This CDR3 has 15 amino acids. As DNA, the CDR3 is TGTGCCACCAGCAGGACAGGGGGCTGGAACACTGAAGCTTTCTTT. It codes for CATSRTGGWNTEAFF.

The chain recombines TRBV6-5 with TRBJ2-3, with TRBD2 as a possible D gene (5 bases). Germline V gives CDR1 MNHEY, CDR2 SVGAGI. V lost 6 bases to trimming and J lost 6 bases, with 13 bases between them. CDR3 length: 13 residues. The CDR3 nucleotides are TGTGCCAGCAGCGAGGGCCCTGGTGATACGCAGTATTTT. Amino acids: CASSEGPGDTQYF.

V usage is TRBV27 and J usage is TRBJ2-2; perhaps TRBD1 as D (6 bases). V was pared by 6 bases and J by 7 bases, with 12 bases between. The CDR3 is 13 amino acids. Germline values: CDR1 MNHEY, CDR2 SMNVEV (reference sequence). CDR3 amino acids: CASRWQGNGELFF. DNA of the CDR3: TGTGCCAGCAGGTGGCAGGGGAACGGGGAGCTGTTTTTT.

The V gene is TRBV7-2, the J gene TRBJ1-1; 9 bases match TRBD1. The CDR3 contains 15 residues. In germline, CDR1 is SGHTA, CDR2 FQGNSA. Trimming took 2 bases from V and 4 from J; bases not matched to a gene: 5. The CDR3 DNA reads as TGTGCCAGCAGCTTAAGAAGGACAGGGGTCACTGAAGCTTTCTTT. This codes for CASSLRRTGVTEAFF. The full variable domain, in which reference TRBV7-2 and TRBJ1-1 provide the parts outside the CDR3, is GAGVSQSPSNKVTEKGKDVELRCDPISGHTALYWYRQSLGQGLEFLIYFQGNSAPDKSGLPSDRFSAERTGGSVSTLTIQRTQQEDSAVYLCASSLRRTGVTEAFFGQGTRLTVV.

The J gene is TRBJ1-3, the V gene TRBV5-4; the D gene is possibly TRBD1 (5 bases). The germline gives CDR1 SGHNT, CDR2 YYREEE (reference sequence). The V gene lost 4 bases and the J gene lost 1 base, with 9 bases spanning the gap. This CDR3 is 14 amino acids long. CDR3 bases: TGTGCCAGCAGCCTGGAGGGGTCTGGAAACACCATATATTTT. It specifies CASSLEGSGNTIYF.